One sample yielded the 20 T cell receptor beta chains listed below, sequenced in a study of shared clonotypes between healthy human individuals. Here immunoSEQ multiplex PCR was the method, and the copy in TCRdb shows in-frame clones only, minus some. This table holds 2 million to 2.5 million clones, 90% to 96% found once. The sample consisted of naive CD4+ T cells sorted from blood. Subset specified: CD45RA+ positively selected. These receptors originate from a man between 18 and 29 years old in good health.

The V and J genes are TRBV28 and TRBJ2-1, with TRBD2 matching over 8 bases. V dropped 3 bases and J dropped 4; count of bases not matched to a gene: 11. The germline gives CDR1 MDHEN, CDR2 SYDVKM. CDR3 length: 17 amino acids. The CDR3 DNA reads TGTGCCAGCAGTTTTTTTGTAAAGCGGGGGCTATACAATGAGCAGTTCTTC. Its protein is CASSFFVKRGLYNEQFF.

A remark on this clone: Within the sample, other DNA sequences also encode this same CDR3. The chain has TRBV6-1 and TRBJ2-7, with unresolved D. V was trimmed by 1 base and J by 2 bases, leaving 6 bases between them. This CDR3 region has 13 residues. Germline V gene lookup returns CDR1 MNHNS and CDR2 SASEGT. Written as DNA, the CDR3 is TGTGCCAGCAGTGAAGGGAGAGCCTACGAGCAGTACTTC. It yields the protein CASSEGRAYEQYF.

V is TRBV4-1 and J is TRBJ2-5; D is perhaps TRBD1 (6 bases). Trimming shortened V by 4 bases and J by 4 bases, and 16 bases separated the two germline ends. This CDR3 has 15 residues. In germline, CDR1 is MGHRA, CDR2 YSYEKL. The chain's CDR3 is CASSLWPGVGETQYF. The CDR3 nucleotides are TGCGCCAGCAGCCTTTGGCCAGGGGTAGGAGAGACCCAGTACTTC.

The chain is built from TRBV2 and TRBJ2-5, with TRBD2 matching over 8 bases. CDR3 length: 14 residues. CDR1 SNHLY and CDR2 FYNNEI come from the germline V gene. V shed 6 bases and J 9 bases; nucleotides not matched to a gene: 12. Here the CDR3 reads CASRGLVGRWPQYF. The CDR3 coding sequence is TGTGCCAGCAGGGGACTAGTGGGCCGATGGCCCCAGTACTTC.

This clone was observed once. J is TRBJ2-3 and V is TRBV10-3; 11 nucleotides match TRBD1. J was trimmed by 4 bases and V by 5 bases; bases with no gene match: 5. The CDR3 loop spans 15 amino acids. Germline CDR1 reads ENHRY; CDR2 reads SYGVKD. The CDR3 reads CAISPGQGGADTQYF. CDR3 sequence (DNA): TGTGCCATCAGTCCGGGACAGGGGGGTGCAGATACGCAGTATTTT.

This chain joins TRBV19 and TRBJ1-1; D is uncertain. The V end lost 4 bases, the J end lost 7 bases, and 16 bases lay between the germline ends. The germline CDR1 and CDR2 sequences are LNHDA and SQIVND (reference sequence). The CDR3 sequence is 14 residues long. CDR3 sequence reads: CASSTSKGHVEAFF. The DNA of the CDR3 is TGTGCCAGTAGTACTAGTAAGGGTCATGTTGAAGCTTTCTTT.

The V call is TRBV2, the J call TRBJ2-7; a weak D match, TRBD2 (5 bases). This CDR3 has 13 residues. Trimming cost V 6 bases and J 7 bases, with 16 bases left between them. Germline loops: CDR1 SNHLY, CDR2 FYNNEI. The CDR3 nucleotides are TGTGCCAGCAGGGAGGAAGGCACGGGAGAGCAGTACTTC. Translated, it gives CASREEGTGEQYF.

The chain joins TRBV28 to TRBJ2-5; 12 nucleotides agree with TRBD2. Germline V gene data show CDR1 as MDHEN and CDR2 as SYDVKM. V dropped 3 bases and J dropped 3; count of bases not matched to a gene: 5. This CDR3 comprises 16 residues. This chain's CDR3 is CASSFELAGGKETQYF. In nucleotides, the CDR3 is TGTGCCAGCAGTTTCGAGCTAGCGGGGGGGAAAGAGACCCAGTACTTC.

The chain recombines TRBV28 with TRBJ2-1, with 7 positions matching TRBD2. The CDR3 totals 15 residues. Germline CDR1 reads MDHEN; CDR2 reads SYDVKM. The ends lost 5 bases at V and 4 bases at J; junction bases unmatched: 8. The CDR3 DNA reads as TGTGCCAGCAGTCTCACGGGGGGATATTACAATGAGCAGTTCTTC. It translates to CASSLTGGYYNEQFF.

CDR3 in amino acids: CASSSGTKTQYF. CDR3 DNA sequence: TGTGCCAGCAGTTCGGGGACGAAAACGCAGTATTTT. This chain connects TRBV28 to TRBJ2-3; D assignment may be TRBD1 or TRBD2 (5 bases each). Per germline, CDR1 MDHEN and CDR2 SYDVKM. This CDR3 region has 12 residues. Trimming took off 4 bases at V and 9 bases at J, with 11 bases between the two ends. Combining the CDR3 with reference TRBV28 and TRBJ2-3 gives the whole variable domain DVKVTQSSRYLVKRTGEKVFLECVQDMDHENMFWYRQDPGLGLRLIYFSYDVKMKEKGDIPEGYSVSREKKERFSLILESASTNQTSMYLCASSSGTKTQYFGPGTRLTVL.

V is TRBV2 and J is TRBJ2-1; possible D gene TRBD2, 6 bases. V was trimmed by 5 bases and J by 6 bases, leaving 11 bases between them. The CDR3 extends over 13 amino acids. Germline V gives CDR1 SNHLY, CDR2 FYNNEI. CDR3 sequence (DNA): TGTGCCAGCAGTCAGGGACTGTTCAATGAGCAGTTCTTC. Translation gives CASSQGLFNEQFF.

This sequence joins TRBV30 and TRBJ1-2, with 11 positions matching TRBD1. CDR1 GTSNPN and CDR2 SVGIG come from the germline V gene (reference sequence). The CDR3 extends over 13 amino acids. Unmatched junction bases numbered 4, after V lost 4 bases and J lost 6 bases. CDR3: CAWNGQGANGYTF. Written as DNA, the CDR3 is TGTGCCTGGAATGGACAGGGGGCCAATGGCTACACCTTC.

The gene calls are TRBV6-5 and TRBJ2-7; 11 nucleotides agree with TRBD2. This CDR3 is built from 15 residues. Unmatched junction bases numbered 8, after V lost 5 bases and J lost 5 bases. Germline CDR1 and CDR2: MNHEY and SVGAGI. CDR3 sequence reads: CASSRTGTSGHEQYF. The CDR3 nucleotides read TGTGCCAGCAGTCGGACCGGGACTAGCGGCCACGAGCAGTACTTC.

The rearrangement uses TRBV6-5 and TRBJ2-7, with 7 positions matching TRBD1. CDR1 is MNHEY and CDR2 is SVGAGI in the germline V gene. The CDR3 loop spans 12 amino acids. Trimming removed 7 bases from V and 7 bases from J; junction bases left unmatched: 7. Written as DNA, the CDR3 is TGTGCCAGCAAAACACAGGGGAAAGAGCAGTACTTC. Translation gives CASKTQGKEQYF.

V usage is TRBV5-4 and J usage is TRBJ2-1; 9 positions match TRBD2. This CDR3 has 17 residues. Trimming took 4 bases from V and 0 from J; bases not matched to a gene: 8. Germline lookup yields CDR1 SGHNT and CDR2 YYREEE (reference sequence). The CDR3 here is CASSPGGSGGSYNEQFF. CDR3 nucleotide sequence: TGTGCCAGCAGCCCTGGTGGTAGCGGGGGCTCCTACAATGAGCAGTTCTTC. Combining the CDR3 with reference TRBV5-4 and TRBJ2-1 gives the whole variable domain ETGVTQSPTHLIKTRGQQVTLRCSSQSGHNTVSWYQQALGQGPQFIFQYYREEENGRGNFPPRFSGLQFPNYSSELNVNALELDDSALYLCASSPGGSGGSYNEQFFGPGTRLTVL.

In this sample, this clone turned up a few times. J is TRBJ2-7 and V is TRBV19; 9 bases fit TRBD1. The CDR3 sequence is 13 residues long. Germline V gene data show CDR1 as LNHDA and CDR2 as SQIVND (reference sequence). The V segment lost 5 bases and the J segment 9 bases; nucleotides outside the gene matches: 8. CDR3 loop: CASSPGQGLTQYF. Here the CDR3 DNA reads TGTGCCAGTAGTCCGGGACAGGGATTGACGCAGTACTTC.

This clone appeared a few times. The gene calls are TRBV2 and TRBJ1-4, with D maybe TRBD1 (5 bases). This CDR3 is 15 amino acids long. Trimming shortened V by 5 bases and J by 8 bases, and 18 bases separated the two germline ends. Germline-derived CDR1 and CDR2 are SNHLY and FYNNEI. Written as DNA, the CDR3 is TGTGCCAGCAGTCTCCGTCCCGCACGGGGCGAAAAACTGTTTTTT. Amino acids: CASSLRPARGEKLFF.

The rearrangement joins TRBV18 to TRBJ2-3; D not certain. Per germline, CDR1 KGHSH and CDR2 LQKENI. The CDR3 has 13 residues. V was shortened by 4 bases and J by 6 bases, with 11 bases between the two germline ends. CDR3 region: CASSLTLHDTQYF. The CDR3 DNA is TGTGCCAGCTCACTCACCCTACACGATACGCAGTATTTT.

The chain couples TRBV30 to TRBJ2-3; 12 bases align to TRBD2. The CDR3 is 15 residues long. Trimming at V came to 3 bases and at J to 4 bases, leaving 5 bases not matched to a gene. Germline values: CDR1 GTSNPN, CDR2 SVGIG (reference sequence). Here the CDR3 reads CAWSPPSGGADTQYF. In DNA, the CDR3 is TGTGCCTGGAGCCCTCCTAGCGGGGGGGCAGATACGCAGTATTTT.

J is TRBJ1-2 and V is TRBV10-3, with D possibly TRBD1 on 5 matching bases. Trimming removed 5 bases at V and 7 bases at J, with 14 bases between. This CDR3 has 13 residues. Germline V lookup: CDR1 ENHRY, CDR2 SYGVKD. CDR3 residues: CAISRDDPSGYTF. In DNA, the CDR3 is TGTGCCATCAGTAGGGACGACCCCAGTGGCTACACCTTC.